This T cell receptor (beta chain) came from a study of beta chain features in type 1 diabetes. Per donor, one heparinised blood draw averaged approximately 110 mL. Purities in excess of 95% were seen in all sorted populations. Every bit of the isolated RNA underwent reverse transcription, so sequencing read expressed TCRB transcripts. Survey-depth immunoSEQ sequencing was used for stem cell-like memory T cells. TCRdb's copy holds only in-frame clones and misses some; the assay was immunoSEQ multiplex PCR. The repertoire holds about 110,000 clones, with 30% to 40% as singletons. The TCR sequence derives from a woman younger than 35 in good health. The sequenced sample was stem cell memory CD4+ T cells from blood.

The CDR3 nucleotides are TGTGCCAGCAGTTTTCGGGGTGGAGGCTACACCTTC. Translating it yields CASSFRGGGYTF. The chain is built from TRBV27 and TRBJ1-2; D gene ambiguous. The CDR3 length is 12 residues. Trimming took 3 bases from V and 8 from J, leaving 10 bases between them. In germline, CDR1 is MNHEY, CDR2 SMNVEV (reference sequence).